The T cell receptor beta chain under discussion was sequenced for a study of response to subunit inactivated influenza vaccine. General study findings and limits: Few additional T cells are recruited per seasonal influenza vaccination, authors suggested.

TCRdb itself ran the RT-PCR reads through MiXCR, one entry per CDR3 protein. This table has over 150,000 distinct CDR3 sequences, approximately 14% appearing once. V was cut by 3 bases and J by 7 bases, with 13 bases left in between. Per germline, CDR1 MNHEY and CDR2 SMNVEV (reference sequence). The CDR3 is 14 residues long. The sample holds many counts of this clonotype. The antigen remains unidentified. The TCR comes from a man aged 50 to 60 who received an inactivated influenza vaccine. The rearrangement links TRBV27 to TRBJ2-1; D may match TRBD1 or TRBD2 (5 bases each). The material sequenced was CD8+ T cells sorted from PBMCs, taken around 5 days after vaccination. The CDR3 DNA follows: TGTGCCAGCAGTTTGGGGACGTATGGGAATGAGCAGTTCTTC. It codes for CASSLGTYGNEQFF.